The rows below give T cell receptor beta chains drawn from one sample of a study of T-cell memory formation after mild COVID-19. TCRdb analysed the 5' RACE reads with MiXCR anew, one entry per CDR3 protein. The table has tens of thousands of distinct CDR3 sequences, about 10% seen once. Sequenced input: PBMCs or a T cell subset sorted from them (not recorded which). Every receptor here comes from a man between 18 and 35 years old who had mild COVID-19 (a few samples of this study predate the infection). Cell type and time point are not known. CDR3s include the opening cysteine and the closing phenylalanine or tryptophan. D genes are given only for firm matches. Clone size is not always given. Where it is, it says once, few, many or a class for expanded clones.

TRBD1	TRBV18	TRBJ2-7	many	TGTGCCAGCTCACCACCGTCTACAGGGGGTGCCGGGGAGCAGTACTTC	CASSPPSTGGAGEQYF
.	TRBV6-2/TRBV6-3	TRBJ2-7	many	TGTGCCAGCAGTTACGTCCCGGGTCTCTCCTACGAGCAGTACTTC	CASSYVPGLSYEQYF
.	TRBV29-1	TRBJ1-1	many	TGCAGCGTCGTCAGGATGGCCACTGAAGCTTTCTTT	CSVVRMATEAFF
TRBD1	TRBV5-1	TRBJ1-1	many	TGCGCCAGCAGCTTGACAGGGCAGGGGGTCACTGAAGCTTTCTTT	CASSLTGQGVTEAFF
.	TRBV19	TRBJ2-3	many	TGTGCCAGTACGGGGAGCTATAATACGCAGTATTTT	CASTGSYNTQYF
TRBD1	TRBV18	TRBJ2-3	few	TGTGCCAGCTCATCGACCGGGACAGGGGGCCCAGATACGCAGTATTTT	CASSSTGTGGPDTQYF
.	TRBV5-4	TRBJ2-7	.	TGTGCCAGCAGCTTAGAAGGGGTGAGCCGGGCGCAGTACTTC	CASSLEGVSRAQYF
TRBD2	TRBV4-2	TRBJ2-3	many	TGTGCCAGCAGCCGGACTAGCGGGGGGGCCACAGATACGCAGTATTTT	CASSRTSGGATDTQYF
.	TRBV5-6	TRBJ1-1	many	TGTGCCAGCACTCCCGGGGGAGGTCGGTGGACTGAAGCTTTCTTT	CASTPGGGRWTEAFF
TRBD1	TRBV7-9	TRBJ1-5	medium-sized	TGTGCCAGCAGCTTGGGACAGTCCAATCAGCCCCAGCATTTT	CASSLGQSNQPQHF
.	TRBV27	TRBJ2-4	many	TGTGCCAGCAGCTACGGACCGACGCCAAACATTCAGTACTTC	CASSYGPTPNIQYF
.	TRBV5-1	TRBJ2-3	many	TGCGCCAGCAGCTTGGGGGAGGGCACAGATACGCAGTATTTT	CASSLGEGTDTQYF
TRBD2	TRBV5-4	TRBJ2-3	few	TGTGCCAGCAGCACAGGACTAGCGGGGGGCACAGATACGCAGTATTTT	CASSTGLAGGTDTQYF
.	TRBV4-3	TRBJ2-2	many	TGCGCCAGCAGCGACCGACAGGTTCGCGGTACCGGGGAGCTGTTTTTT	CASSDRQVRGTGELFF
TRBD1	TRBV4-1	TRBJ1-2	many	TGCGCCAGCAGCCACCTTAAAGGGGTGGACAGGGACTATGGCTACACCTTC	CASSHLKGVDRDYGYTF
.	TRBV12-3/TRBV12-4	TRBJ2-1	many	TGTGCCAGCAGTTTAGCGGTGGTTGAGCAGTTCTTC	CASSLAVVEQFF
TRBD2	TRBV5-1	TRBJ2-1	many	TGCGCCAGCAGTCGAGGACTAGCGGCCTCCTACAATGAGCAGTTCTTC	CASSRGLAASYNEQFF
.	TRBV2	TRBJ1-2	.	TGTGCCAGCAGTGAATCCAGGAGAGTCTATGGCTACACCTTC	CASSESRRVYGYTF
TRBD2	TRBV20-1	TRBJ2-3	many	TGCAGTGCTAGGGACCCGGGGGGGAGCACAGATACGCAGTATTTT	CSARDPGGSTDTQYF